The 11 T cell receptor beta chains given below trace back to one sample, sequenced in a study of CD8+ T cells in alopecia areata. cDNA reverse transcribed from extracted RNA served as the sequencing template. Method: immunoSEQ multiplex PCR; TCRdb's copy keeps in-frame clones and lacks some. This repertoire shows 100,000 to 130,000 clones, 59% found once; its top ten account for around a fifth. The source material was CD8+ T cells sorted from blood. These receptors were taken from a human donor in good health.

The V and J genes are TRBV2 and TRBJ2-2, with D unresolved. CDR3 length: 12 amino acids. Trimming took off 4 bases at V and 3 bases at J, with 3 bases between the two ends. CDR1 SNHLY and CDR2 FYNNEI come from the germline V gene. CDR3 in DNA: TGTGCCAGCAGTGGGGACACCGGGGAGCTGTTTTTT. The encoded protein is CASSGDTGELFF.

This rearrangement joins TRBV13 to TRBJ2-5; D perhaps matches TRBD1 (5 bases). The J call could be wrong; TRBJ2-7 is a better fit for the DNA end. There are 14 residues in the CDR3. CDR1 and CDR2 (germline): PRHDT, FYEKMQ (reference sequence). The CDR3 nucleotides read TGTGCCAGCAGTTCACAGGAGTCAGCCTACGAGCAGTACTTC. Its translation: CASSSQESAYEQYF.

The chain's CDR3 is CASSPRTETNTEAFF. For the CDR3, the DNA is TGTGCCAGCAGCCCGCGGACAGAGACGAACACTGAAGCTTTCTTT. The chain recombines TRBV5-4 with TRBJ1-1, with D maybe TRBD1 (6 bases). Trimming stripped 4 bases from V and 1 base from J, with 14 bases between. The V gene's germline CDR1 is SGHNT and CDR2 YYREEE (reference sequence). The CDR3 sequence is 15 residues long.

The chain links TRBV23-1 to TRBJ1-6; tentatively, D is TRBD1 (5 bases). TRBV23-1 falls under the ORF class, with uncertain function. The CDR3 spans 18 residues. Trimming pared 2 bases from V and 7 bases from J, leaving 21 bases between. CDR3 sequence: CASSQDSWGLFLNSPLHF. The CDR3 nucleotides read TGCGCCAGCAGTCAAGACAGCTGGGGCTTATTCTTGAATTCACCCCTCCACTTT.

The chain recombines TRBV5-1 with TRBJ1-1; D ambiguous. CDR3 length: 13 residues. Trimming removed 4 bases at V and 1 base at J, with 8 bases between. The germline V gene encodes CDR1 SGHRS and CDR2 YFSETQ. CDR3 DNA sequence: TGCGCCAGCAGCCCCGCTTCGAACACTGAAGCTTTCTTT. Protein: CASSPASNTEAFF. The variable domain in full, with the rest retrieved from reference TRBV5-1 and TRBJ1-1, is KAGVTQTPRYLIKTRGQQVTLSCSPISGHRSVSWYQQTPGQGLQFLFEYFSETQRNKGNFPGRFSGRQFSNSRSEMNVSTLELGDSALYLCASSPASNTEAFFGQGTRLTVV.

As DNA, the CDR3 is TGTGCCAGCAGTCCCCTGGACAGGGCTACCGGGGAGCTGTTTTTT. This gives the protein CASSPLDRATGELFF. V is TRBV28 and J is TRBJ2-2; 8 bases map to TRBD1. CDR1 and CDR2 (germline): MDHEN, SYDVKM. The V gene end was trimmed by 5 bases and the J gene end by 5 bases; junction bases not matched to a gene: 7. The CDR3 has 15 residues.

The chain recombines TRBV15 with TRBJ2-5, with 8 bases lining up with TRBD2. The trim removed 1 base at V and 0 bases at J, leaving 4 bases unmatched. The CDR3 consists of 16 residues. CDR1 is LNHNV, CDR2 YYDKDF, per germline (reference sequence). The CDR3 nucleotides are TGTGCCACCAGCAGAGCACTAGCGGCCTACCAAGAGACCCAGTACTTC. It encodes CATSRALAAYQETQYF.

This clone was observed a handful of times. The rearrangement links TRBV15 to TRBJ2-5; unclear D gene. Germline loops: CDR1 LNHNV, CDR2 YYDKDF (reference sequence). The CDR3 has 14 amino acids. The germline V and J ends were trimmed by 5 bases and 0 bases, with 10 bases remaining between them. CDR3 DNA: TGTGCCACCAGCCTGCTATCCTACCAAGAGACCCAGTACTTC. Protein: CATSLLSYQETQYF.

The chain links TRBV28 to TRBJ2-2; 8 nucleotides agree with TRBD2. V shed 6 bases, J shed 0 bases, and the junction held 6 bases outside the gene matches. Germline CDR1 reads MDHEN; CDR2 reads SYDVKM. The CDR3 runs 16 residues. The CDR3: CASRPTSGPNTGELFF. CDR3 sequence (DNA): TGTGCCAGCAGGCCTACTAGCGGTCCGAACACCGGGGAGCTGTTTTTT.

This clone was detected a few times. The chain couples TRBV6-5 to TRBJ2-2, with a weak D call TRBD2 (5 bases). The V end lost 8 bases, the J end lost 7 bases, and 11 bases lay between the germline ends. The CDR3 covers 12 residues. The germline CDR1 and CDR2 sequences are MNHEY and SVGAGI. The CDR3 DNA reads TGTGCCAGCCTCGGGGTGAGCGGGGAGCTGTTTTTT. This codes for CASLGVSGELFF.

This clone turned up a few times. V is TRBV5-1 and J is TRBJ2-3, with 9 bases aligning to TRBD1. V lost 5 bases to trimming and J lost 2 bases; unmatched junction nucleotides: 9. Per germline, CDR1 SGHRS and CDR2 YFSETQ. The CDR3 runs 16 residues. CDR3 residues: CASRPPGQGYTDTQYF. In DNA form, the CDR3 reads TGCGCCAGCAGACCTCCGGGACAGGGCTACACAGATACGCAGTATTTT.